A selection of T cell receptor beta chains follows, all from one sample in a study of vaccination effects on CD4 cells after COVID-19. TCRdb keeps only in-frame clones here, not all; method: immunoSEQ multiplex PCR. The repertoire has about 51,000 clones, around 70% of them found once; the top ten carry around 8.9%. The antigens for these receptors are not known. This specimen was CD4+ T cells from PBMCs cultured without peptide, taken before COVID-19 vaccination. The source is a human donor who had a prior SARS-CoV-2 infection. Each CDR3 is given with its conserved first and last residue. The size field is filled for only some rows; it gives once, few, many or a size class.

clone_size,v_call,cdr3_aa
NA,TRBV30,CAWSSNWNEQFF
NA,TRBV14,CASSLGYNEQFF
NA,TRBV18,CASSPPRGGPGEEKLFF
NA,TRBV15,CATSPRTGGKNEQFF
NA,TRBV11-1,CASSSKALNTEAFF
once,TRBV5-1,CASSVSGTSGGTQYF
NA,TRBV20-1,CSASRGLAGKPDTQYF
NA,TRBV9,CASSRDTYNEQFF
NA,TRBV15,CATSTGGAANEKLFF
NA,TRBV18,CASSPRDRGSTNEKLFF
few,TRBV9,CASSGGLAETNTGELFF
once,TRBV24-1,CATSDRDYFRTEQFF
NA,TRBV5-6,CASSLNTGGWEQFF
once,TRBV19,CASSNHEHTEAFF
few,TRBV5-4,CASSFPSQETQYF
few,TRBV24-1,CATHQGAAGQPQHF
NA,TRBV18,CASSPLPGQGGDEKLFF
NA,TRBV6-5,CASSRGLAEETQYF
NA,TRBV5-6,CASTTPHGVDYGYTF
NA,TRBV3-1/TRBV3-2,CASSQAWGNYGYTF
NA,TRBV7-2,CASSLNVGSGVLGFF
NA,TRBV5-6,CASSGGTPGSIQYF
NA,TRBV2,CASSLVTRGREQFF
NA,TRBV19,CASSLKGTNQPQHF
NA,TRBV6-5,CASSYGDRASEQFF
NA,TRBV15,CATSRGLLENTGELFF
NA,TRBV18,CASSESRGTDTQYF
once,TRBV3-1/TRBV3-2,CASSQFGPLAGGLTSTDTQYF
NA,TRBV5-8,CASRTGMNTEAFF
NA,TRBV2,CASKHTQGSRSYEQYF
once,TRBV2,CASSKDRGVATQYF
NA,TRBV5-1,CASSLDRLANEQFF
NA,TRBV4-2,CASSQDSGGGTYNEQFF
few,TRBV7-2,CASSGGLFRNEQFF
NA,TRBV9,CASSEGGAGANVLTF
NA,TRBV5-1,CASSLAHTGELFF
NA,TRBV30,CAWRGVAAPGELFF
NA,TRBV5-1,CASERGSPDSYEQYF
few,TRBV4-2,CASSLYLAGSSSYEQYF
NA,TRBV5-1,CASSSSGLLNSPLHF
NA,TRBV3-1/TRBV3-2,CASSQDAGDYGYTF
NA,TRBV5-8,CASSLGSSGYEKLFF
NA,TRBV3-1/TRBV3-2,CASSQEFEEPQHF
NA,TRBV2,CASTGEYNSPLHF
NA,TRBV3-1/TRBV3-2,CASSSPGAETQYF
NA,TRBV19,CASSIGDRGPYEQYF
once,TRBV15,CATSRVLAGDGETQYF
NA,TRBV5-1,CASSNQGAEYEQYF
NA,TRBV2,CASSETGGGYTF
NA,TRBV7-6,CASSLGQGRSTEAFF
NA,TRBV7-9,CASSSQGFGNSPLHF
once,TRBV4-1,CASSQDQGPPETQYF
NA,TRBV28,CASSPPRTEAYGYTF
NA,TRBV30,CAWSVGRSYEQYF
NA,TRBV7-8,CASSPGVRAYYGYTF
NA,TRBV6-2/TRBV6-3,CASSSHRVGDTEAFF
NA,TRBV16,CASSQFRVEAFF
NA,TRBV4-2,CASSIRQDPSYEQYF
NA,TRBV5-5,CASSLEREETQYF